This T cell receptor (beta chain) was found in a study of blood T cell repertoires in COVID-19. As for the study in general: From the United States, Italy and Spain came samples of acute and convalescent COVID-19. The analysed material was cDNA or gDNA that came from T cells, B-cell-depleted T cells, or PBMCs.

V lost 3 bases, J lost 3 bases, and 4 bases stayed unmatched. Germline V gene lookup returns CDR1 SNHLY and CDR2 FYNNEI. There are 15 residues in the CDR3. Authors' data handling: Counts of nucleated cells, estimated from reference gene primer amplification, were obtained. Only in-frame clones appear in the TCRdb table, and some are missing; sequencing was by immunoSEQ multiplex PCR. V and J calls and clone size are copied from that table; D and trimming were computed from the DNA. The sample lists tens of thousands of clones; around 83% were seen once. The receptor was derived from a woman aged 60-70 years with acute or convalescent COVID-19. The rearrangement links TRBV2 to TRBJ2-2; TRBD2 matches 7 bases. What was sequenced was peripheral blood. CDR3 amino acids: CASSEVAGDTGELFF. In DNA form, the CDR3 reads TGTGCCAGCAGTGAGGTAGCGGGTGACACCGGGGAGCTGTTTTTT.